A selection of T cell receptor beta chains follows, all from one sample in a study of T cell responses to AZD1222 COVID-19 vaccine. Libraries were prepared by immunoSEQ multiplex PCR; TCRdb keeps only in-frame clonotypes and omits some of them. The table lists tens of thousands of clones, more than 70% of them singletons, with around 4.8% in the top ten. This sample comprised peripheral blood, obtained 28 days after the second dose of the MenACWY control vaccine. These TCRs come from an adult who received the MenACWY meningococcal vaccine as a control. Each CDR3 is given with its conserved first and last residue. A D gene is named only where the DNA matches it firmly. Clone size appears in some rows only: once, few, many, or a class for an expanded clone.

CASSYSALAGPYEQYF | TGTGCCAGCAGTTACTCGGCGTTAGCGGGACCCTACGAGCAGTACTTC | TRBD2 | - | TRBJ2-7 | TRBV6-5
CASSFRPGSYEQYF | TGTGCCAGCAGTTTCAGACCAGGCTCCTACGAGCAGTACTTC | - | - | TRBJ2-7 | TRBV6-2/TRBV6-3
CATLGGGVDEQYF | TGTGCAACTCTAGGGGGCGGGGTCGACGAGCAGTACTTC | - | once | TRBJ2-7 | TRBV10-3
CASSQDATNEKLFF | TGTGCCAGCAGCCAAGACGCCACAAATGAAAAACTGTTTTTT | - | - | TRBJ1-4 | TRBV3-1/TRBV3-2
CASSLEDNREAFF | TGTGCCAGCAGCTTAGAGGACAACCGGGAAGCTTTCTTT | - | - | TRBJ1-1 | TRBV7-3
CASIGRNYEQYF | TGTGCCAGCATAGGGCGAAACTACGAGCAGTACTTC | - | - | TRBJ2-7 | TRBV7-8
CASNVPDSTKWDSYEQYF | TGTGCCAGTAATGTCCCCGACAGCACTAAATGGGATAGCTACGAGCAGTACTTC | - | - | TRBJ2-7 | TRBV19
CATSRTGYDEQFF | TGTGCCACCAGCAGAACAGGGTACGATGAGCAGTTCTTC | - | - | TRBJ2-1 | TRBV15
CASSGAQGNTDTQYF | TGTGCCAGCAGTGGGGCCCAAGGGAACACAGATACGCAGTATTTT | - | - | TRBJ2-3 | TRBV2
CASSLAYGSGSLKWDNEQFF | TGCGCCAGCAGCTTGGCTTATGGTAGCGGGAGTTTAAAGTGGGACAATGAGCAGTTCTTC | TRBD2 | - | TRBJ2-1 | TRBV5-1
CASSEAGNTGELFF | TGTGCCAGCAGTGAAGCAGGCAACACCGGGGAGCTGTTTTTT | - | - | TRBJ2-2 | TRBV6-1
CASSLFQGYNEQFF | TGTGCCAGCAGTTTATTTCAGGGTTACAATGAGCAGTTCTTC | - | - | TRBJ2-1 | TRBV28
CASSDPIAGTSYNEQFF | TGTGCCAGCAGTGACCCTATAGCGGGGACCTCCTACAATGAGCAGTTCTTC | TRBD2 | - | TRBJ2-1 | TRBV25-1
CASSSLRYNEQFF | TGCGCCAGCAGCTCCCTACGGTACAATGAGCAGTTCTTC | - | - | TRBJ2-1 | TRBV5-1
CASSLNDRNDYGYTF | TGTGCCAGCAGCCTTAATGACAGGAACGACTATGGCTACACCTTC | - | - | TRBJ1-2 | TRBV28
CASSRARSSYEQYF | TGTGCCAGCAGCAGGGCCCGGAGCTCCTACGAGCAGTACTTC | - | - | TRBJ2-7 | TRBV7-2
CASSSGTDNSPLHF | TGTGCCAGCAGTTCCGGGACAGATAATTCACCCCTCCACTTT | TRBD1 | - | TRBJ1-6 | TRBV6-2/TRBV6-3